These 8 T cell receptor beta chains were sequenced from one sample in a study of patients and donors after allogeneic stem cell transplantation. TCRdb called the RT-PCR reads again in MiXCR, with one record for every CDR3 protein. Of about 160,000 distinct CDR3 sequences detected, approximately 24% appear once; the ten largest clones hold 26%. The sequenced material came from blood, either unsorted or a sorted T cell fraction (not recorded which). These receptors came from a human donor who was either an allogeneic HSCT recipient or a stem cell or donor lymphocyte infusion donor (not recorded which). It is not recorded whose cells these are; they may come from a transplant donor.

The rearrangement joins TRBV7-2 to TRBJ1-5, with 8 bases identical to TRBD1. CDR3 size: 15 residues. V was clipped by 7 bases and J by 1 base; unmatched bases: 6. Germline V CDR1 and CDR2: SGHTA, FQGNSA. CDR3 loop: CASKMTGVSNQPQHF. The CDR3 DNA reads TGTGCCAGCAAAATGACAGGGGTGAGCAATCAGCCCCAGCATTTT.

This sequence joins TRBV27 and TRBJ2-1; D not resolved. Germline V gene sequence: CDR1 MNHEY, CDR2 SMNVEV (reference sequence). Trimming removed 7 bases from V and 2 bases from J, with 6 bases in between. The CDR3 is made up of 12 amino acids. The CDR3 is CASNTPYNEQFF. The CDR3 DNA is TGTGCCAGCAACACACCCTACAATGAGCAGTTCTTC.

The rearrangement joins TRBV20-1 to TRBJ2-7; no firm D call. This CDR3 comprises 14 residues. Germline assignment: CDR1 DFQATT and CDR2 SNEGSKA (reference sequence). Trimming removed 5 bases from V and 2 bases from J, with 16 bases in between. The CDR3 spells CSAVRPGDPYEQYF. The CDR3 DNA sequence: TGCAGTGCTGTGCGGCCAGGAGATCCCTACGAGCAGTACTTC.

This clonotype was observed a handful of times. The chain combines TRBV20-1 with TRBJ1-1; D not resolved. This CDR3 contains 14 residues. The V end was cut by 1 base, the J end by 1 base, with 10 bases between. Germline loops: CDR1 DFQATT, CDR2 SNEGSKA (reference sequence). The CDR3 sequence: CSARGASGNTEAFF. CDR3 DNA sequence: TGCAGTGCTAGAGGGGCTTCGGGGAACACTGAAGCTTTCTTT.

This chain joins TRBV21-1 and TRBJ2-5; the table gives TRBD1 as D, unverified against the DNA. TRBV21-1 is recorded as a pseudogene. The CDR3 contains 17 residues. The CDR3 DNA reads as TGTGCCAGCAGCAACCCACGGCTAGCAGGGGGCCCCTGGACCCAGTACTTC. Its translation: CASSNPRLAGGPWTQYF.

A word on this clonotype: A read error may be the cause here, since a much bigger clone is one base away. This rearrangement joins TRBV29-1 to TRBJ2-4; the D is unclear. The germline CDR1 and CDR2 sequences are SQVTM and ANQGSEA. The CDR3 spans 12 residues. Here the CDR3 reads CSVTIAKNTQYF. The CDR3, as DNA: TGCAGCGTAACTATAGCCAAAAACACTCAGTACTTC.

The J gene is TRBJ1-3, the V gene TRBV6-5, with D uncertain. The CDR3 length is 17 residues. V dropped 0 bases and J dropped 0 bases, with 12 bases sitting between them. Germline CDR1 and CDR2: MNHEY and SVGAGI. CDR3 in DNA: TGTGCCAGCAGTTACTCTGTGTTGCCCAGCTCTGGAAACACCATATATTTT. Protein: CASSYSVLPSSGNTIYF.

This clonotype was counted between two and nine times. J is TRBJ2-1 and V is TRBV12-3 or TRBV12-4, with TRBD2 identical over 8 bases. CDR3 length equals 12 residues. The J segment lost 10 bases and the V segment lost 5 bases, leaving 4 bases of the junction unmatched. CDR3 coding DNA: TGTGCCAGCAGTCCCGGACTAGCCGAGCAGTTCTTC. This sequence encodes CASSPGLAEQFF.